This entry lists 5 T cell receptor beta chains sequenced from one sample in a study of blood T cell repertoires in COVID-19 (TCRdb year 2020). The library relied on the immunoSEQ multiplex PCR assay. TCRdb took this table from immuneACCESS and kept in-frame rearrangements with V and J called. Such tables lack part of the clones; where checked against another copy, unresolved V genes explain under half of the gap, and the rest is unexplained. Across this sample there are roughly 52,000 clones, with around nine tenths seen only once. The top ten clonotypes cover 4% of the sample. The sequencing input was peripheral blood. These receptors originate from a man aged 45 to 65 with acute or convalescent COVID-19.

This clone was picked up a small number of times. V usage is TRBV27 and J usage is TRBJ2-7; 13 nucleotides align to TRBD2. V lost 8 bases to trimming and J lost 4 bases; unmatched junction nucleotides: 14. The CDR3 sequence is 17 residues long. Germline V gene data show CDR1 as MNHEY and CDR2 as SMNVEV (reference sequence). The CDR3 sequence is CASWSERGLAGRYEQYF. The CDR3 nucleotides are TGTGCCAGCTGGTCCGAACGGGGACTAGCGGGGAGATACGAGCAGTACTTC.

J is TRBJ1-1 and V is TRBV12-3 or TRBV12-4; D is unclear. Deletions cut 5 bases from V and 0 bases from J, with 7 bases between. This CDR3 comprises 13 residues. For the CDR3, the DNA is TGTGCCAGCAGTCCGGGGTTGAACACTGAAGCTTTCTTT. It is translated as CASSPGLNTEAFF.

This clone has a single count. The chain joins TRBV28 to TRBJ1-1; D gene uncertain. With 5 bases removed from V and 8 bases from J, the gap between germline ends came to 12 bases. CDR3 length equals 12 residues. Germline V lookup: CDR1 MDHEN, CDR2 SYDVKM. CDR3 loop: CASSLRLTEAFF. The CDR3 bases are TGTGCCAGCAGTCTGCGGTTAACGGAAGCTTTCTTT.

This clone was detected once. V gene TRBV27 combines with J gene TRBJ2-6, with 9 bases identical to TRBD1. Trimming cost V 5 bases and J 1 base; bases outside gene matches: 3. The CDR3 loop spans 16 amino acids. Germline V gives CDR1 MNHEY, CDR2 SMNVEV (reference sequence). CDR3: CASSKTGGSGANVLTF. CDR3 bases: TGTGCCAGCAGTAAGACAGGGGGGTCTGGGGCCAACGTCCTGACTTTC. Supplemented by reference TRBV27 and TRBJ2-6, the full variable domain reads EAQVTQNPRYLITVTGKKLTVTCSQNMNHEYMSWYRQDPGLGLRQIYYSMNVEVTDKGDVPEGYKVSRKEKRNFPLILESPSPNQTSLYFCASSKTGGSGANVLTFGAGSRLTVL.

The gene calls are TRBV9 and TRBJ2-2, with TRBD1 matching 9 bases. Per germline, CDR1 SGDLS and CDR2 YYNGEE. The ends lost 5 bases at V and 2 bases at J; junction bases unmatched: 7. This CDR3 comprises 16 residues. The CDR3 region has the DNA TGTGCCAGCAGACCCCCGGGACAGGGCAACACCGGGGAGCTGTTTTTT. Amino acids: CASRPPGQGNTGELFF.